Presented here are 18 T cell receptor beta chains from one specimen sequenced in a study of cytomegalovirus exposure and HLA in healthy donors. In the PCR, 60 Vbeta and 13 Jbeta primers were used. Produced via immunoSEQ multiplex PCR; TCRdb's table is partial and in-frame only. This table has roughly 120,000 clones, around 76% appearing once. The sequenced sample was PBMCs. Every receptor here comes from a woman aged 55-69 years in good health and CMV-seropositive.

The chain has TRBV19 and TRBJ1-2, with TRBD1 matching over 10 bases. CDR1 is LNHDA, CDR2 SQIVND, per germline (reference sequence). The CDR3 sequence is 16 residues long. V gave up 7 bases and J gave up 6 bases; unmatched junction bases: 14. The CDR3 reads CASIIRQGAIRDGYTF. CDR3 DNA: TGTGCCAGTATCATAAGACAGGGGGCTATACGTGATGGCTACACCTTC.

The chain employs TRBV18 and TRBJ2-5, with D possibly being TRBD1 (6 bases). CDR1 KGHSH and CDR2 LQKENI come from the germline V gene. This CDR3 spans 17 amino acids. V gave up 2 bases and J gave up 0 bases, with 16 bases separating them. The CDR3 DNA sequence: TGTGCCAGCTCACCATTCGCGTCAAGACAGGACCAAGAGACCCAGTACTTC. Encoded protein: CASSPFASRQDQETQYF.

The rearrangement uses TRBV7-8 and TRBJ2-4, with D perhaps TRBD1 (5 bases). The V end was cut by 1 base, the J end by 0 bases, with 10 bases between. The germline V gene encodes CDR1 SGHVS and CDR2 FQNEAQ. The CDR3 covers 16 residues. CDR3 protein: CASSLETVVAKNIQYF. The CDR3 DNA follows: TGTGCCAGCAGCTTAGAGACAGTCGTAGCCAAAAACATTCAGTACTTC.

The rearrangement joins TRBV7-2 to TRBJ2-7, with D maybe TRBD1 (5 bases). This CDR3 is 14 amino acids long. V lost 1 base to trimming and J lost 3 bases, with 10 bases between them. Germline assignment: CDR1 SGHTA and CDR2 FQGNSA. This CDR3 is CASSLEPRVYEQYF. CDR3 DNA sequence: TGTGCCAGCAGCTTAGAACCCAGGGTCTACGAGCAGTACTTC.

The rearrangement links TRBV7-3 to TRBJ2-5; TRBD2 aligns across 10 bases. The DNA end is more similar to TRBJ2-7, so the J call may be wrong. Germline values: CDR1 SGHTA, CDR2 FQGTGA. The CDR3 spans 16 residues. In DNA form, the CDR3 reads TGTGCCAGCAGCTTAGGTCCTCCTAGCGGGAGTAACGAGCAGTACTTC. This sequence encodes CASSLGPPSGSNEQYF.

The gene calls are TRBV27 and TRBJ2-1; 10 nucleotides align to TRBD2. Trimming at V came to 8 bases and at J to 8 bases, leaving 9 bases not matched to a gene. Per the germline V gene, CDR1 is MNHEY and CDR2 is SMNVEV (reference sequence). The CDR3 sequence is 14 residues long. This chain's CDR3 is CASGPLAGVDEQFF. CDR3 nucleotide sequence: TGTGCCAGCGGCCCGCTAGCGGGGGTGGATGAGCAGTTCTTC.

The chain recombines TRBV7-9 with TRBJ1-2; the D gene is possibly TRBD1 (5 bases). Trimming took 5 bases from V and 7 from J, leaving 8 bases between them. CDR1 is SEHNR and CDR2 is FQNEAQ in the germline V gene (reference sequence). This CDR3 has 11 amino acids. The CDR3 here is CASSQDSGYTF. The DNA for the CDR3 is TGTGCCAGCAGCCAAGACAGTGGCTACACCTTC.

Remarks on this clone: Other nucleotide sequences from this sample produce the same CDR3. The chain couples TRBV7-2 to TRBJ1-4; D is unclear. CDR3 size: 15 residues. Germline V CDR1 and CDR2: SGHTA, FQGNSA. Trimming pared 3 bases from V and 0 bases from J, leaving 8 bases between. The CDR3 loop reads CASSLGSTTNEKLFF. In DNA, the CDR3 is TGTGCCAGCAGCTTGGGGAGTACAACTAATGAAAAACTGTTTTTT.

This sequence joins TRBV7-9 and TRBJ1-2; D gene ambiguous. Per germline, CDR1 SEHNR and CDR2 FQNEAQ (reference sequence). CDR3 length equals 16 residues. The V end was cut by 3 bases, the J end by 3 bases, with 17 bases between. The CDR3 sequence: CASSFSAPARDYGYTF. CDR3 DNA: TGTGCCAGCAGCTTCTCCGCCCCAGCGCGGGACTATGGCTACACCTTC.

This chain uses TRBV4-1 with TRBJ1-1; weak D call: TRBD1 (6 bases). The CDR3 is 16 residues long. CDR1 MGHRA and CDR2 YSYEKL come from the germline V gene. Trimming removed 4 bases at V and 0 bases at J, with 15 bases between. CDR3 bases: TGCGCCAGCAGCCCCCCTGGCGGACAGATGAACACTGAAGCTTTCTTT. Its protein is CASSPPGGQMNTEAFF.

This clone came up a few times. The V and J genes are TRBV5-6 and TRBJ1-1; unclear D gene. Germline V gene data show CDR1 as SGHDT and CDR2 as YYEEEE. V dropped 6 bases and J dropped 0 bases, with 15 bases sitting between them. This CDR3 spans 15 amino acids. The CDR3 loop is CASTPRVGMNTEAFF. CDR3 DNA: TGTGCCAGCACCCCGCGGGTCGGGATGAACACTGAAGCTTTCTTT.

J is TRBJ2-4 and V is TRBV5-3; tentative D call: TRBD2 (5 bases). TRBV5-3 is designated an ORF whose function remains uncertain. The CDR3 extends over 17 amino acids. Between the trimmed V and J ends, which lost 2 bases and 4 bases, there was a span of 19 bases. The CDR3 nucleotides are TGTGCCAGAAGCTTTCTAGCCGTAGTCCCCTTGAAAAACATTCAGTACTTC. Translated, it gives CARSFLAVVPLKNIQYF.

The chain joins TRBV2 to TRBJ2-7; 8 bases match TRBD2. V dropped 1 base and J dropped 0; count of bases not matched to a gene: 8. Germline V lookup: CDR1 SNHLY, CDR2 FYNNEI. CDR3 length equals 17 residues. This CDR3 is CASSEGVAGLSSYEQYF. The CDR3 nucleotides read TGTGCCAGCAGTGAAGGGGTAGCGGGGTTAAGCTCCTACGAGCAGTACTTC. The whole variable domain, filled in from reference TRBV2 and TRBJ2-7, reads EPEVTQTPSHQVTQMGQEVILRCVPISNHLYFYWYRQILGQKVEFLVSFYNNEISEKSEIFDDQFSVERPDGSNFTLKIRSTKLEDSAMYFCASSEGVAGLSSYEQYFGPGTRLTVT.

The chain couples TRBV20-1 to TRBJ1-2; D is unresolved. Germline V gene lookup returns CDR1 DFQATT and CDR2 SNEGSKA (reference sequence). This CDR3 region has 11 residues. V shed 6 bases and J shed 3 bases, with 8 bases lying between them. In DNA, the CDR3 is TGCAGTGCCCAGTATTACTATGGCTACACCTTC. Residues: CSAQYYYGYTF.

A few counts support this clone. The V gene is TRBV7-9, the J gene TRBJ2-5, with 8 bases fitting TRBD2. V shed 4 bases and J 5 bases; nucleotides not matched to a gene: 9. Germline V gives CDR1 SEHNR, CDR2 FQNEAQ (reference sequence). This CDR3 has 15 residues. The CDR3 here is CASSWAGTRGETQYF. In DNA form, the CDR3 reads TGTGCCAGCAGCTGGGCCGGGACTAGGGGGGAGACCCAGTACTTC.

J is TRBJ1-1 and V is TRBV19; TRBD1 matches at 9 bases. After removal of 4 bases from V and 2 bases from J, the junction contained 8 bases not matched to a gene. Germline CDR1 and CDR2: LNHDA and SQIVND (reference sequence). The CDR3 has 16 residues. CDR3 DNA: TGTGCCAGTAGTACCTGGACAGGGGACCCTAACACTGAAGCTTTCTTT. Protein product: CASSTWTGDPNTEAFF.

In its sample, this clone was seen once. This rearrangement joins TRBV30 to TRBJ2-1; D perhaps matches TRBD2 (6 bases). There are 19 residues in the CDR3. Germline values: CDR1 GTSNPN, CDR2 SVGIG (reference sequence). V gave up 0 bases and J gave up 8 bases, with 29 bases separating them. The CDR3 DNA reads TGTGCCTGGAGTGTTCATGGAGTAGGACGGGAGAGGGGTAAGCATGAGCAGTTCTTC. This encodes CAWSVHGVGRERGKHEQFF.

As regards this clone: One junction end does not reproduce the germline sequence, and a read error may be involved. This same CDR3 is encoded by further DNA sequences in the sample. The gene calls are TRBV4-2 and TRBJ2-3, with unresolved D. The CDR3 sequence is 18 residues long. Germline CDR1 is LGHNA and CDR2 is YNFKEQ. CDR3 sequence (DNA): TGTGCCAGCAGTCAAGGCATATACCTAACCCACCCCACAGATACGCAGTATTTT. Translation gives CASSQGIYLTHPTDTQYF.